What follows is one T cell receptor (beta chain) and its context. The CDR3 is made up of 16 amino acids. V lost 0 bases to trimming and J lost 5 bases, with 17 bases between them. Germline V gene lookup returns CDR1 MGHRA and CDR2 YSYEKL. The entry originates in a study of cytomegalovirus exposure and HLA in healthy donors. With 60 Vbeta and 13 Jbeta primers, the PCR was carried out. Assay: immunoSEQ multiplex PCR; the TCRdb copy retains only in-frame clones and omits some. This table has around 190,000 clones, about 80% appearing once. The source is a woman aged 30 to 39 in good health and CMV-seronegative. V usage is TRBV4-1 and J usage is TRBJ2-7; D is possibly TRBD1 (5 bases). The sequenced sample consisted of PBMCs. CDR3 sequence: CASSQEVVAGMNEQYF. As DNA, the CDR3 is TGCGCCAGCAGCCAAGAAGTGGTGGCAGGGATGAACGAGCAGTACTTC.